This is a list of T cell receptor beta chains from one sample in a study of cytomegalovirus exposure and HLA in healthy donors. Using immunoSEQ multiplex PCR, the repertoire was profiled, and TCRdb retains in-frame clones only, with some absent. The data hold more than 130,000 clones, with roughly 75% observed a single time. Input material: PBMCs. These receptors were taken from a man aged 35 to 55 in good health and CMV-seropositive. CDR3s include the opening cysteine and the closing phenylalanine or tryptophan. Fields, in order: J gene, clone size, V gene, D gene, CDR3 DNA, CDR3 protein. The D gene is left open where the match is weak. Some rows mark clone size as missing; the rest say once, few, many or name a class of expanded clone.

>TRBJ1-1|NA|TRBV18|TRBD1
TGTGCCAGCTCACCGAGGTCACAGGGGGCGAACACTGAAGCTTTCTTT
CASSPRSQGANTEAFF
>TRBJ1-6|NA|TRBV11-2|NA
TGTGCCAGCAGCTTAGGAGGGAATTCACCCCTCCACTTT
CASSLGGNSPLHF
>TRBJ2-5|few|TRBV11-2|NA
TGTGCCAGCAGCTTAGTGGACTACAAGGAGCAAGAGACCCAGTACTTC
CASSLVDYKEQETQYF
>TRBJ1-1|NA|TRBV27|NA
TGTGCCAGCAGTGTCAGGGATAACACTGAAGCTTTCTTT
CASSVRDNTEAFF
>TRBJ2-7|NA|TRBV15|TRBD2
TGTGCCACCAGCAATCCGGGACTAGCGGGCAATCCATCCTCCTACGAGCAGTACTTC
CATSNPGLAGNPSSYEQYF
>TRBJ2-7|NA|TRBV5-6|TRBD2
TGTGCCAGCAGCCTGGGACTAGCGGGAGGTTCCTACGAGCAGTACTTC
CASSLGLAGGSYEQYF
>TRBJ1-5|NA|TRBV7-2|TRBD1
TGTGCCAGCAGCTTAGGGACAGGTATTGGTCAGCCCCAGCATTTT
CASSLGTGIGQPQHF
>TRBJ1-1|NA|TRBV7-9|NA
TGTGCCAGCCGAAACCCGGGTGACACTGAAGCTTTCTTT
CASRNPGDTEAFF
>TRBJ1-1|NA|TRBV30|NA
TGTGCCTGGAGTCCTTCGGGGAGTACTGAAGCTTTCTTT
CAWSPSGSTEAFF
>TRBJ2-7|NA|TRBV5-4|TRBD2
TGTGCCAGCAGCTTGGGACTAGCGGGCCCCTACGAGCAGTACTTC
CASSLGLAGPYEQYF
>TRBJ2-7|NA|TRBV25-1|TRBD2
TGTGCCAGCAGTGAACACGTAGCGGGAGCGGGTGAGCAGTACTTC
CASSEHVAGAGEQYF
>TRBJ2-1|NA|TRBV2|TRBD1
TGTGCCAGCAGTGGGGGGGGACAGGGGGCCAATGAGCAGTTCTTC
CASSGGGQGANEQFF
>TRBJ1-1|NA|TRBV28|NA
TGTGCCAGCAGTTGGCGGGGTGGCACTGAAGCTTTCTTT
CASSWRGGTEAFF
>TRBJ2-7|NA|TRBV5-1|TRBD2
TGCGCCAGCAGCAGATTACCGGGACTAGCGGGAGGGGGCTACGAGCAGTACTTC
CASSRLPGLAGGGYEQYF
>TRBJ2-1|NA|TRBV2|TRBD1
TGTGCCTCCCTTGCAGTTCGGAACAGGGGCGATGAGCAGTTCTTC
CASLAVRNRGDEQFF
>TRBJ2-5|NA|TRBV6-1|NA
TGTGCCAGCACTCAGGGACAACCACAAGAGACCCAGTACTTC
CASTQGQPQETQYF
>TRBJ2-7|NA|TRBV27|TRBD1
TGTGCCAGCAGTCCGGGACAGAGAGCTCCCTCCTACGAGCAGTACTTC
CASSPGQRAPSYEQYF
>TRBJ2-7|NA|TRBV7-2|TRBD1
TGTGCCAGCAGCCTCTCTATGGACAGGGTCGACGAGCAGTACTTC
CASSLSMDRVDEQYF
>TRBJ1-2|NA|TRBV29-1|NA
TGCAGCGTTGAAGGAGGGCCAGGCGGGGGGGAGGATAACTATGGCTACACCTTC
CSVEGGPGGGEDNYGYTF
>TRBJ1-5|NA|TRBV19|NA
TGTGCCAGTAGTATAGATCATAGCATGGAGGGGCGTTTCGATCAGCCCCAGCATTTT
CASSIDHSMEGRFDQPQHF
>TRBJ2-2|NA|TRBV7-6|NA
TGTGCCAGCAGCCCCGGACAAACGAACACCGGGGAGCTGTTTTTT
CASSPGQTNTGELFF
>TRBJ2-1|NA|TRBV19|TRBD2
TGTGCCAGTAGTACAGGACTAGTCTCCTACAATGAGCAGTTCTTC
CASSTGLVSYNEQFF
>TRBJ2-7|NA|TRBV5-1|NA
TGCGCCAGCAGCTTGTCATGGCCAGGGGTCTACGAGCAGTACTTC
CASSLSWPGVYEQYF
>TRBJ2-7|NA|TRBV13|TRBD1
TGTGCCAGCAGCCCAAAAACCGGGACAGGTGCCGAGCAGTACTTC
CASSPKTGTGAEQYF
>TRBJ1-2|NA|TRBV6-5|NA
TGTGCCAGCAGTTATACTTTTGGGGGCAGGGAGGGCTACACCTTC
CASSYTFGGREGYTF
>TRBJ1-5|few|TRBV5-1|TRBD1
TGCGCCAGCAGCTTGGGACAGGGCGACTATAGCAATCAGCCCCAGCATTTT
CASSLGQGDYSNQPQHF